The 5 T cell receptor beta chains below all came from one sample that was sequenced in a study of T cells in Graves' hyperthyroidism and ophthalmopathy. Authors of the study amplified TCR beta CDR3 regions from RNA transcripts. The HTBI primer set drove a first-round RT-PCR of the TCR CDR3. TCRdb independently ran MiXCR on the multiplex PCR reads; one entry per CDR3 protein. In the table there are about 500,000 distinct CDR3 sequences, roughly 15% of which are singletons. Sample: blood. The receptors derive from a woman between 18 and 29 years old with Graves' ophthalmopathy.

This clonotype was picked up a small number of times. The rearrangement joins TRBV6-5 to TRBJ1-1, with no clear D. The germline V gene has CDR1 MNHEY and CDR2 SVGAGI. CDR3 length: 13 residues. V dropped 3 bases and J dropped 5 bases, with 10 bases sitting between them. The CDR3: CASSYKEETEAFF. The CDR3 DNA follows: TGTGCCAGCAGTTATAAGGAAGAAACTGAAGCTTTCTTT.

This clonotype appeared once. This chain connects TRBV5-1 to TRBJ1-3; tentative D call: TRBD1 (5 bases). The germline V gene encodes CDR1 SGHRS and CDR2 YFSETQ. V lost 0 bases to trimming and J lost 4 bases, with 11 bases between them. The length of the CDR3 is 15 residues. The CDR3: CASSLGRGAGNTIYF. DNA of the CDR3: TGCGCCAGCAGCTTGGGTCGCGGGGCAGGAAACACCATATATTTT.

This clonotype has at least ten counts. The chain joins TRBV12-3 or TRBV12-4 to TRBJ1-2, with D uncertain. Trimming stripped 6 bases from V and 4 bases from J, with 12 bases between. This CDR3 has 13 residues. The CDR3 nucleotides are TGTGCCAGCAGCTTATTTCCGGGCTATGGCTACACCTTC. It translates to CASSLFPGYGYTF.

This clonotype has only a few counts. CDR3 loop: CASKTTGAANYGYTF. CDR3 in DNA: TGTGCCAGCAAGACGACAGGGGCAGCTAACTATGGCTACACCTTC. V usage is TRBV6-2 or TRBV6-3 and J usage is TRBJ1-2, with 8 bases identical to TRBD1. V was pared by 7 bases and J by 0 bases, with 7 bases of the junction left unmatched. The CDR3 has 15 amino acids. Germline lookup yields CDR1 MNHEY and CDR2 SVGEGT.

The V call is TRBV6-1, the J call TRBJ1-1, with TRBD1 as a possible D gene (5 bases). CDR3 length: 15 amino acids. V was cut by 6 bases and J by 2 bases, with 16 bases left in between. The germline V gene has CDR1 MNHNS and CDR2 SASEGT. The CDR3, as DNA: TGTGCCAGCAGACGGGGGGGATCCGGTAACACTGAAGCTTTCTTT. Amino acids: CASRRGGSGNTEAFF.